Below, one T cell receptor beta chain is given with its context. Primers: 60 Vbeta forward and 13 Jbeta reverse. The data were produced by immunoSEQ multiplex PCR, yet TCRdb's version contains in-frame clones alone and is incomplete. The sample lists about 130,000 clones; roughly 88% were seen once. These data are taken from a study of cytomegalovirus exposure and HLA in healthy donors. The length of the CDR3 is 14 residues. The germline V and J ends were trimmed by 6 bases and 4 bases, with 15 bases remaining between them. Germline values: CDR1 MNHEY, CDR2 SVGAGI. The sequenced sample consisted of PBMCs. The source of this sequence is a man between 50 and 59 years old in good health and CMV-seronegative. The chain combines TRBV6-5 with TRBJ1-2; no reliable D call. The CDR3 region is CASRERGWGYGYTF. The DNA for the CDR3 is TGTGCCAGCAGGGAACGAGGGTGGGGCTATGGCTACACCTTC.